This T cell receptor (beta chain) came from a study of T cells in Graves' hyperthyroidism and ophthalmopathy (dated by TCRdb to the late 2010s). Study-level background: Peripheral blood was collected at initial diagnosis, before any treatment. After blood sampling, hyperthyroidism patients were treated with methimazole at a starting dose of 30 mg daily, and ophthalmopathy patients were treated with high-dose intravenous methylprednisolone. A discovery cohort of roughly 100 patients, roughly 40 with Graves' ophthalmopathy and about 60 with stable Graves' hyperthyroidism, was used to find distinguishing TCR V-J signatures. Prospective prediction of ophthalmopathy was tested in an independent validation cohort consisting of some 20 hyperthyroidism patients and some 16 patients who later progressed to ophthalmopathy. For training and testing, the roughly 97 patients in the discovery cohort were randomly divided in a 7:3 ratio. TCR Vbeta CDR3 sequencing of 120 to 150 peripheral blood samples (over 40 ophthalmopathy, over 70 hyperthyroidism and roughly 17 progressor patients) is reported in the paper. The study also compared thyroid tissue and blood T-cell repertoires from five or six Graves' hyperthyroidism patients. Results and caveats for the whole study, not just this receptor: Most expanded thyroid clonotypes (frequency above 0.001) were also detected in blood, suggesting blood repertoires may reflect thyroid immune responses. Sample size was not statistically predetermined, and blinding of investigators to group allocation was not performed. In validation, progression to ophthalmopathy was predicted by the model with around 70% sensitivity and about 72% specificity, a median of approximately 6.5 months before onset. A model built on a 13 V-J signature distinguished ophthalmopathy from stable hyperthyroidism, reaching roughly 88% sensitivity and under 84% specificity in cross-validation and 80%/75% in testing.

The TCR beta CDR3 regions were amplified from the RNA transcripts. A first-round RT-PCR of the TCR CDR3 used the HTBI primer set with the Qiagen OneStep RT-PCR kit. A second multiplex PCR round built the libraries, followed by size selection and purification. Sequencing of the libraries was done on an Illumina HiSeq2000 using paired-end 100 bp reads. Per the authors' processing: SOAPnuke was used to process the raw data, with reads discarded if the reads contained adapters or uncalled bases, had a mean Phred below 15, or lacked an exact constant-primer or identifier match. COPE v1.2.5 was used to merge high-quality paired reads, and clonotypes were defined as unique nucleotide sequences. MiTCR v1.1 was used to align clonotypes to the IMGT TRBV, TRBD and TRBJ reference segments. The analysis included only V-J combinations with a frequency above 0.0001, which together covered 99.2% of the repertoires. A TCS score was defined as the ratio between F50 (clonal expansion) and ExV (chaos), using BLOSUM62-based TCRdist between CDR3 peptides within each V-J. Welch's t-statistics and random forest reduced around 510 V-J features to roughly 13, which were used in a naive Bayes classifier (R e1071). The public reads were run again by TCRdb, first through fastp at Q25 and then through MiXCR, and only productive beta chains were kept. All rows with the same CDR3 protein become a single entry with the most common DNA and genes. V and J calls and clone size were set by TCRdb, not the authors. This sample is represented by over 300,000 distinct CDR3 sequences; approximately 15% of them were singletons. The ten largest clonotypes hold roughly 33% of the sample.

There are many counts of this clonotype. There is no known antigen for this receptor. Qualities for individual bases were not recorded, and no much larger clone is one base off. Ophthalmopathy patients had moderately to severely active disease, with a Clinical Activity Score of 3 or more, a NOSPECS grade of 4 or more, and a disease duration of less than 3 months. Exclusion was applied to patients with uncontrolled infections, other autoimmune diseases, pregnancy or lactation. Diagnoses were based on clinical symptoms, serum thyroxine and TRAb, thyroid ultrasound and orbital computed tomography. Ficoll-Paque density gradient centrifugation was used to isolate PBMCs from about 10 ml of fresh peripheral blood. Total RNA was extracted using Trizol reagent, and RNA quality was assessed on an Agilent 2100 Bioanalyzer. V was cut back by 2 bases and J by 4 bases, leaving a gap of 11 bases between them. Based on the germline V gene, the CDR1 and CDR2 sequences are MNHNS and SASEGT. The CDR3 contains 14 residues, cysteine and phenylalanine counted. Only the CDR3 portion is preserved as DNA: 42 bases, with reading frame beginning at the first base.

This sequence was found in a woman between 35 and 50 years old with Graves' ophthalmopathy. The V and J genes are TRBV6-1 and TRBJ2-5, with no confidently assigned D gene. Sample: blood. The DNA is as follows: TGTGCCAGCAGTGAACAAAGGGCGCGAGAGACCCAGTACTTC. Protein translation: CASSEQRARETQYF.